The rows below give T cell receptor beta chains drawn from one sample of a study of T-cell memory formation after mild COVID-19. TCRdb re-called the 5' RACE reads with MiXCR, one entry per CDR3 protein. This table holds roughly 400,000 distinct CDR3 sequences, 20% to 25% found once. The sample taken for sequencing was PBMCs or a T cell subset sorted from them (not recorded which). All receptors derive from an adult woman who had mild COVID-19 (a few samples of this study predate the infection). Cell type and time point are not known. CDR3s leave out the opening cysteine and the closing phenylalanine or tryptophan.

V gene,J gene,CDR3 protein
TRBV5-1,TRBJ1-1,ASSLNSRMNTEAF
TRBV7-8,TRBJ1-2,ASSLLGTAHGYT
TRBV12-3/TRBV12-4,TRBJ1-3,ASSLVLGNTIY
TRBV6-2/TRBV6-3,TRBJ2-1,ASSYSETGVYNEQF
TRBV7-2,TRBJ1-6,ASSLRPGGPNSPLH
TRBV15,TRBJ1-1,ATSPTSGVRTEAF
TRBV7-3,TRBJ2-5,ASSLNPRGVRETQY
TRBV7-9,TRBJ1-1,ASSLGSGRAAF
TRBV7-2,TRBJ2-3,ASSPRLAGATDTQY
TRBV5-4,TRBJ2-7,ASRPSPGTSKVEQY
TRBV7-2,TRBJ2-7,ASSFDRVYEQY
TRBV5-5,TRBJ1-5,ASSRSGTGVSQPQH
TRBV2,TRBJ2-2,ASRVRLITGELF
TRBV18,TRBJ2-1,ASLGTGDGNSYNEQF
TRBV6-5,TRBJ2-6,ASRTDGANVLT
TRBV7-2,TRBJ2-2,ASRGLASGELF
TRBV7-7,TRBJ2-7,ASSITGAEEQY
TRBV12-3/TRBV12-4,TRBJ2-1,ASTDRGLNEQF
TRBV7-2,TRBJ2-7,ASSPGTSGSDEQY
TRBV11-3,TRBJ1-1,ASSSRQAITEAF
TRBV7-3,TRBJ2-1,ASSLMVGNEQF
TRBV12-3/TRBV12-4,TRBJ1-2,ASTIGQYDGYT
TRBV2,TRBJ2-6,ASSLTVSGANVLT
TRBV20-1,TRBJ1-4,SAAHGPTNEKLF
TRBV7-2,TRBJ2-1,ASSLRLLSNEQF
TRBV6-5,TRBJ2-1,ASSNGQEQF
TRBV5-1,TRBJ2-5,ASSHTGTSQETQY
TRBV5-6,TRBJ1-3,ASSLERSYSGNTIY
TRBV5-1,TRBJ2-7,ASSLAQGATYEQY
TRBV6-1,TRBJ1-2,ASSGKGYGYT
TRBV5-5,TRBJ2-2,ASSVRGHTGELF
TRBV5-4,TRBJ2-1,ASGGGLDNEQF
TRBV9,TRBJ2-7,ASSPQPTGRYEQY
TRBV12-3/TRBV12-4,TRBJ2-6,ASSFGQGSSGANVLT
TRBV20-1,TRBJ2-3,SARDASGSTDTQY
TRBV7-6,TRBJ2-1,ASGSGSGSYNEQF
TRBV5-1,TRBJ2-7,ASSEGTGPPSYEQY
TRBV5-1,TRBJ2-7,ASSSTGGGYEQY
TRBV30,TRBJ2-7,AWSRDYYEQY
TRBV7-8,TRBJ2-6,ASSLPSRQVDYPSGANVLT
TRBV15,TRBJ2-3,ATSRDRVGDTQY
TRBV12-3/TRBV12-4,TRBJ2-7,ASSLMGQIEQY
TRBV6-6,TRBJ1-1,ASSYQDDRVDTEAF
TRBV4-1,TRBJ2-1,ASSQEGVRYNEQF
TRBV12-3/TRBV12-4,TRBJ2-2,ASSFGDLNTGELF
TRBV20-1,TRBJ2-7,SARNTYSYEQY
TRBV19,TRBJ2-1,ASSMWGGPVEQF
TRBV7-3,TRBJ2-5,ASSFSGGVETQY